This T cell receptor beta chain was sequenced for a study of T cell responses to AZD1222 COVID-19 vaccine. Findings of the study overall: A reported finding is that nearly half of spike-specific TCRs target unmutated variant regions. No day 14 peak samples; only post-peak repertoires were characterized.

Repertoires were generated with immunoSEQ multiplex PCR, while TCRdb's copy carries only in-frame clones and drops some. The sample holds roughly 100,000 clones; approximately 81% are singletons and the top ten take about a sixth. With 2 bases removed from V and 7 bases from J, the gap between germline ends came to 19 bases. Germline V gene data show CDR1 as SGDLS and CDR2 as YYNGEE. The length of the CDR3 is 16 residues. A note on this clone: Its antigen is unknown.

The genes are TRBV9 and TRBJ2-4, with D possibly TRBD1 on 6 matching bases. The receptor was derived from an adult in good health. Sequenced material: peripheral blood, taken on day 0 of AZD1222 vaccination. CDR3 in amino acids: CASSVSGTPGGNIQYF. CDR3 coding DNA: TGTGCCAGCAGCGTCTCCGGGACACCCGGTGGGAACATTCAGTACTTC.